This TCR beta chain was profiled in a study of response to subunit inactivated influenza vaccine. The germline CDR1 and CDR2 sequences are MNHNS and SASEGT. Between the trimmed V and J ends, which lost 6 bases and 6 bases, there was a span of 21 bases. CDR3 length: 16 residues. On this clonotype: Antigen specificity is unknown.

General study points: The authors suggested that few new T cells are recruited per seasonal influenza vaccination.

TCRdb used MiXCR to reprocess the RT-PCR reads, holding one entry per CDR3 protein. The table has about 480,000 distinct CDR3 sequences, approximately 13% seen once. The V gene is TRBV6-1, the J gene TRBJ2-1, with D maybe TRBD2 (6 bases). This specimen consisted of PBMCs from blood, obtained 40 to 50 days after vaccination. The receptor comes from a man aged 50 or older who received an inactivated influenza vaccine. CDR3 nucleotide sequence: TGTGCCAGCAGACCGCTAAAAGCGGGCGCTTTCAATGAGCAGTTCTTC. It is translated as CASRPLKAGAFNEQFF.